This TCR beta chain was observed in a study of tumor-infiltrating lymphocytes in localized non-small cell lung cancer. For this clone: Its antigen is not identified.

Profiling relied on immunoSEQ multiplex PCR, and the TCRdb table lists in-frame clones only, not all of them. Of some 6,300 clones listed, approximately 82% are singletons. General study findings and limits: Tumor T-cell fraction was not associated with recurrence-free survival. Not all patients were TCR sequenced, owing to tissue quantity.

Germline V gene sequence: CDR1 KGHSH, CDR2 LQKENI. J was trimmed by 8 bases and V by 2 bases; bases with no gene match: 3. The CDR3 has 13 residues. The chain couples TRBV18 to TRBJ2-1, with 7 nucleotides matching TRBD1. Sequencing was carried out using lung tumor tissue. The receptor comes from a human donor with non-small cell lung cancer. CDR3 bases: TGTGCCAGCTCACCAGACAGGGACGATGAGCAGTTCTTC. Residues: CASSPDRDDEQFF.